The 22 T cell receptor beta chains in this list originate from one sample, sequenced in a study of glioma-infiltrating T cells (dated by TCRdb to the mid-2010s). Sequencing used an Illumina MiSeq. TCR alpha and beta CDR3 regions were amplified with the iRepertoire nested amplicon-rescue multiplex PCR (arm-PCR) platform from RNA. The public sequencing data were trimmed at Q25 with fastp and processed into clonotypes with MiXCR by TCRdb, which kept only in-frame beta chains. Duplicate CDR3 protein sequences are folded into a single record with the most common DNA and genes. Present in this sample are 300,000 to 450,000 distinct CDR3 sequences, 41% of which were seen just once. Around 12% of the sample is in the top ten clones. Sequencing was performed on glioma tissue, nonneoplastic brain tissue, or PBMCs (not recorded which). The receptors originated from a human donor with low-grade glioma or glioblastoma, undergoing nonglioma brain surgery, or in good health (not recorded which).

This clonotype was recorded a few times. J is TRBJ1-5 and V is TRBV5-1; unclear D gene. CDR3 size: 14 residues. Germline CDR1 and CDR2: SGHRS and YFSETQ. V gave up 5 bases and J gave up 3 bases, with 12 bases separating them. The DNA for the CDR3 is TGCGCCAGCAGGTCCGACGGGGACAATCAGCCCCAGCATTTT. Amino acid sequence: CASRSDGDNQPQHF.

This chain joins TRBV7-9 and TRBJ1-2; D remains ambiguous. V was shortened by 2 bases and J by 4 bases, with 8 bases between the two germline ends. Per the germline V gene, CDR1 is SEHNR and CDR2 is FQNEAQ (reference sequence). The CDR3 covers 13 residues. CDR3 amino acids: CASSLFASYGYTF. The CDR3 bases are TGTGCCAGCAGCTTATTTGCCAGCTATGGCTACACCTTC.

This clonotype occurred once. A read error may be the cause here, since a much bigger clone is one base away. The conserved phenylalanine or tryptophan normally closing the CDR3 is absent here, so this likely arose from a read error. This sequence joins TRBV12-3 or TRBV12-4 and TRBJ1-5; D gene uncertain. The CDR3 is made up of 13 amino acids. The V end was cut by 7 bases, the J end by 4 bases, with 11 bases between. The CDR3 spells CASTRTVNQPQHL. The CDR3 nucleotides read TGTGCCAGCACTCGGACTGTAAATCAGCCCCAGCATCTT.

This chain uses TRBV28 with TRBJ2-5, with 8 bases lining up with TRBD2. Per the germline V gene, CDR1 is MDHEN and CDR2 is SYDVKM. V lost 7 bases, J lost 2 bases, and 9 bases stayed unmatched. This CDR3 is built from 15 residues. The CDR3 here is CASIPVAGPQETQYF. CDR3 coding DNA: TGTGCCAGCATCCCAGTAGCGGGACCTCAAGAGACCCAGTACTTC. The full variable domain, completed using reference TRBV28 and TRBJ2-5, is DVKVTQSSRYLVKRTGEKVFLECVQDMDHENMFWYRQDPGLGLRLIYFSYDVKMKEKGDIPEGYSVSREKKERFSLILESASTNQTSMYLCASIPVAGPQETQYFGPGTRLLVL.

Note on this clonotype: A read error may be the cause here, since a much bigger clone is one base away. The chain combines TRBV27 with TRBJ2-7; D remains unclear. The germline CDR1 and CDR2 sequences are MNHEY and SMNVEV (reference sequence). V lost 7 bases and J lost 5, with 15 bases in between. The CDR3 has 13 amino acids. The CDR3 here is CASTDWDFHEQYF. The DNA for the CDR3 is TGTGCCAGCACCGACTGGGATTTCCACGAGCAGTACTTC.

This clonotype has more than one count but fewer than ten. The CDR3 spells CASSQDYLRSRGNEQFF. CDR3 sequence (DNA): TGCGCCAGCAGCCAAGACTACCTAAGGAGCCGGGGCAATGAGCAGTTCTTC. The chain is built from TRBV4-3 and TRBJ2-1; D is perhaps TRBD2 (5 bases). Germline V lookup: CDR1 LGHNA, CDR2 YSLEER. The CDR3 consists of 17 residues. Trimming took 0 bases from V and 6 from J, leaving 18 bases between them.

This clonotype was seen a single time. A read error is possible here, since a much larger clone lies one base away. The V call is TRBV6-5, the J call TRBJ1-2; D gene uncertain. V was cut by 0 bases and J by 0 bases, with 8 bases left in between. The length of the CDR3 is 15 residues. Germline-derived CDR1 and CDR2 are MNHEY and SVGAGI. The DNA for the CDR3 is TGTGCCAGCAGTTACTCCGCCCAAACTAACTATGGCTACACCTTC. Translated, it gives CASSYSAQTNYGYTF.

This sequence joins TRBV27 and TRBJ2-7; TRBD2 aligns across 14 bases. This CDR3 has 16 residues. V lost 6 bases to trimming and J lost 6 bases; unmatched junction nucleotides: 10. CDR1 is MNHEY and CDR2 is SMNVEV in the germline V gene (reference sequence). The CDR3 region has the DNA TGTGCCAGCAGCCGACTAGCGGGAGGGCCTGGGTGCGAGCAGTACTTC. Translating gives CASSRLAGGPGCEQYF.

This clonotype was counted a few times. This chain connects TRBV20-1 to TRBJ1-5, with a tentative D call TRBD1 (5 bases). CDR1 is DFQATT and CDR2 is SNEGSKA in the germline V gene (reference sequence). Trimming left V 8 bases short and J 3 bases short, with 14 bases between. The CDR3 totals 13 residues. The chain's CDR3 is CSPFRQLNQPQHF. CDR3 nucleotides: TGCAGTCCTTTTCGACAGCTCAATCAGCCCCAGCATTTT.

The chain combines TRBV27 with TRBJ2-1; D is possibly TRBD2 (6 bases). Trimming cost V 8 bases and J 5 bases, with 25 bases left between them. Germline V gene sequence: CDR1 MNHEY, CDR2 SMNVEV (reference sequence). CDR3 length: 17 amino acids. The CDR3 DNA reads TGTGCCAGCGGATTTCAAGTTGCGGGGCGAGTTAACAATGAGCAGTTCTTC. Translating it yields CASGFQVAGRVNNEQFF.

This clonotype was recorded at least ten times. This chain uses TRBV20-1 with TRBJ2-1; 10 positions agree with TRBD1. The CDR3 is made up of 12 amino acids. Germline V lookup: CDR1 DFQATT, CDR2 SNEGSKA (reference sequence). Trimming at V came to 5 bases and at J to 10 bases, leaving 5 bases not matched to a gene. CDR3 nucleotides: TGCAGTGCTTGGACAGGGGGGAAAGAGCAGTTCTTC. Its translation: CSAWTGGKEQFF.

This clonotype was observed at least ten times. The chain links TRBV28 to TRBJ2-1, with D perhaps TRBD2 (7 bases). V dropped 7 bases and J dropped 2 bases, with 9 bases sitting between them. The germline V gene has CDR1 MDHEN and CDR2 SYDVKM. This CDR3 has 13 amino acids. The CDR3 nucleotides are TGTGCCAGCACGGGGGGCCCCTACAATGAGCAGTTCTTC. It yields the protein CASTGGPYNEQFF.

The chain combines TRBV25-1 with TRBJ1-1; a possible D gene is TRBD1 (5 bases). The CDR3 covers 14 residues. V lost 0 bases to trimming and J lost 9 bases, with 14 bases between them. CDR1 and CDR2 from the germline V gene are MGHDK and SYGVNS. DNA of the CDR3: TGTGCCAGCAGTGAATATGGGGGAGTTGGAAAAGCTTTCTTT. As protein: CASSEYGGVGKAFF.

Note on this clonotype: This may come from a read error, since a much larger clone is one base off. The rearrangement links TRBV28 to TRBJ2-1; D gene ambiguous. V lost 8 bases and J 3 bases, leaving 14 bases between the germline ends. Germline CDR1 and CDR2: MDHEN and SYDVKM. CDR3 length: 14 amino acids. In nucleotides, the CDR3 is TGTGCCAGCTCCCCTGGACCATTCTACAATGAGCAGTTCTTC. Translated: CASSPGPFYNEQFF. Together with reference TRBV28 and TRBJ2-1, the CDR3 gives the full variable domain: DVKVTQSSRYLVKRTGEKVFLECVQDMDHENMFWYRQDPGLGLRLIYFSYDVKMKEKGDIPEGYSVSREKKERFSLILESASTNQTSMYLCASSPGPFYNEQFFGPGTRLTVL.

This clonotype was counted many times. This chain links TRBV28 with TRBJ1-1; D call uncertain. With 2 bases removed from V and 1 base from J, the gap between germline ends came to 8 bases. The CDR3 runs to 14 residues. CDR1 MDHEN and CDR2 SYDVKM come from the germline V gene. The CDR3 nucleotides read TGTGCCAGCAGTTTAGTACATCAGAACACTGAAGCTTTCTTT. Amino acids: CASSLVHQNTEAFF.

The rearrangement links TRBV20-1 to TRBJ1-2; a possible D gene is TRBD1 (6 bases). CDR3 size: 13 residues. CDR1 is DFQATT and CDR2 is SNEGSKA in the germline V gene (reference sequence). Deletions cut 8 bases from V and 5 bases from J, with 18 bases between. Written as DNA, the CDR3 is TGCAGTCCCCCGGGGACACGGTATTATGGCTACACCTTC. Its translation: CSPPGTRYYGYTF.

A word on this clonotype: A read error may produce the germline difference seen at one junction end. The CDR3: CASRLWDKQYF. DNA for the CDR3: TGTGCCAGCAGGTTATGGGACAAGCAGTACTTC. The rearrangement joins TRBV27 to TRBJ2-7; a weak D match, TRBD1 (6 bases). The CDR3 loop spans 11 amino acids. Germline CDR1 MNHEY, CDR2 SMNVEV (reference sequence).

Many counts were recorded for this clonotype. The chain combines TRBV10-3 with TRBJ2-5; 9 bases are shared with TRBD2. The germline V gene has CDR1 ENHRY and CDR2 SYGVKD. The length of the CDR3 is 16 residues. The V gene end was trimmed by 0 bases and the J gene end by 4 bases; junction bases not matched to a gene: 6. DNA for the CDR3: TGTGCCATCAGTGAGTCGTCTGGCGGGAGGGTAGAGACCCAGTACTTC. Translation gives CAISESSGGRVETQYF.

The V and J genes are TRBV4-1 and TRBJ1-2; D unclear. V was pared by 6 bases and J by 1 base, with 15 bases between. Germline lookup yields CDR1 MGHRA and CDR2 YSYEKL. The CDR3 has 15 amino acids. The CDR3 nucleotides are TGCGCCAGCAGTGATACGACGTACAGTAACTATGGCTACACCTTC. Translating it yields CASSDTTYSNYGYTF.

This clonotype was seen many times. The chain uses TRBV27 and TRBJ2-7; D possibly uses TRBD1 or TRBD2 (5 bases each). Trimming pared 8 bases from V and 3 bases from J, leaving 11 bases between. Germline V gene data show CDR1 as MNHEY and CDR2 as SMNVEV (reference sequence). This CDR3 has 12 residues. The CDR3 bases are TGTGCCAGCGGATTGAGGGGCTACGAGCAGTACTTC. Its protein is CASGLRGYEQYF.

The rearrangement links TRBV18 to TRBJ1-5; no definite D call. This CDR3 spans 13 amino acids. Trimming left V 4 bases short and J 1 base short, with 5 bases between. In germline, CDR1 is KGHSH, CDR2 LQKENI. The CDR3 nucleotides read TGTGCCAGCTCACAGCAGAGCAATCAGCCCCAGCATTTT. Protein product: CASSQQSNQPQHF.

Points on this clonotype: Relative to the germline gene, one junction end is altered; a read error may explain this. The V gene is TRBV4-3, the J gene TRBJ1-2; 8 bases agree with TRBD1. The CDR3 totals 15 residues. Germline CDR1 LGHNA, CDR2 YSLEER. In DNA, the CDR3 is TGCGCCAGCAGCCCCGGGACAGGACATAACTATGGCTACGCCTTC. This codes for CASSPGTGHNYGYAF.